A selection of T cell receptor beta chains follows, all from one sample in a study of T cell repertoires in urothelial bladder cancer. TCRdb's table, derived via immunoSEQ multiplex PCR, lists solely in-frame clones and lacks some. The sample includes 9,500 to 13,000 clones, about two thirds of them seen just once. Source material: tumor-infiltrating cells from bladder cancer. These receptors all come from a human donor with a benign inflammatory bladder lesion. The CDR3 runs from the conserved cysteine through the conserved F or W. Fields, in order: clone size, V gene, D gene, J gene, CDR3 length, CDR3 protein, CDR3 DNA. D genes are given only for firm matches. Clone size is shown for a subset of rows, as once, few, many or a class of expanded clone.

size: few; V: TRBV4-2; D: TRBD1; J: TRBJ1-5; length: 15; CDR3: CASSVRTGGNQPQHF; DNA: TGTGCCAGCAGCGTAAGGACAGGGGGCAATCAGCCCCAGCATTTT
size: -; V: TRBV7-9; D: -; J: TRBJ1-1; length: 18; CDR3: CASSSDDWGVGTDTEAFF; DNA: TGTGCCAGCAGCTCAGACGACTGGGGGGTCGGGACGGACACTGAAGCTTTCTTT
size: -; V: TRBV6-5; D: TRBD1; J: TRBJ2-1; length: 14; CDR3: CASSYKDRGDEQFF; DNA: TGTGCCAGCAGTTATAAGGACAGGGGAGATGAGCAGTTCTTC
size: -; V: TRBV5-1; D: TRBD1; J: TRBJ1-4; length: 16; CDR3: CASSQKSGQGVEKLFF; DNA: TGCGCCAGCAGCCAGAAATCGGGACAGGGTGTCGAAAAACTGTTTTTT
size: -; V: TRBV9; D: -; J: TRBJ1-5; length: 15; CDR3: CASSPYPYSNQPQHF; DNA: TGTGCCAGCAGCCCCTATCCCTATAGCAATCAGCCCCAGCATTTT
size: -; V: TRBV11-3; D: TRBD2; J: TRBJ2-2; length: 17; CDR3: CASSPRVQRGGTGELFF; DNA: TGTGCCAGCAGCCCACGGGTCCAGCGGGGTGGCACCGGGGAGCTGTTTTTT
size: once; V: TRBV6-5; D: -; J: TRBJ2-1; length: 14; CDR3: CASSPSALMNEQFF; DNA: TGTGCCAGCAGCCCGTCTGCGTTGATGAATGAGCAGTTCTTC
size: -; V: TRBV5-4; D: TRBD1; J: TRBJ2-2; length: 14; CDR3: CASRRTGWSGELFF; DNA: TGTGCCAGCAGGCGGACAGGGTGGAGCGGGGAGCTGTTTTTT
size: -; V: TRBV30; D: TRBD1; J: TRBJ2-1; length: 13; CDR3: CACSGTGGNEQFF; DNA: TGTGCCTGTTCCGGGACAGGGGGGAATGAGCAGTTCTTC
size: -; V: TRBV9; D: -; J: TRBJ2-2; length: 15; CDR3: CASSVARTNTGELFF; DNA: TGTGCCAGCAGCGTAGCCAGGACGAACACCGGGGAGCTGTTTTTT
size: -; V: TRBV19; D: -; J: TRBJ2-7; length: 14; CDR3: CASSIKLRSYEQYF; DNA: TGTGCCAGTAGTATAAAACTGCGCTCCTACGAGCAGTACTTC
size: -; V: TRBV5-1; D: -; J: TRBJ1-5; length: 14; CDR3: CASSLQAGNQPQHF; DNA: TGCGCCAGCAGCTTGCAGGCAGGAAATCAGCCCCAGCATTTT
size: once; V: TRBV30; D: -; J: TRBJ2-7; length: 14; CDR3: CAWSYTSQGYEQYF; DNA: TGTGCCTGGAGTTATACTAGCCAGGGCTACGAGCAGTACTTC
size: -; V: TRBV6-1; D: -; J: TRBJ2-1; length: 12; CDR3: CASSWTYNEQFF; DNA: TGTGCCAGCAGTTGGACGTACAATGAGCAGTTCTTC
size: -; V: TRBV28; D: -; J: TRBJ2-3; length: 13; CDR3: CASSLEEGVTQYF; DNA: TGTGCCAGCAGTTTAGAAGAAGGGGTTACGCAGTATTTT
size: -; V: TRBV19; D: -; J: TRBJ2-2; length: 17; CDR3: CASSTPPGAGWTGELFF; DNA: TGTGCCAGTAGTACGCCACCGGGGGCGGGGTGGACCGGGGAGCTGTTTTTT
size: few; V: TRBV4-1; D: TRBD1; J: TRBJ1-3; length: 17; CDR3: CASSLGQALGAGNTIYF; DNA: TGCGCCAGCAGCCTAGGACAGGCTTTAGGGGCTGGAAACACCATATATTTT
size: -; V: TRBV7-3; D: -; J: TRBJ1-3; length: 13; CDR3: CASSSDLGNTTYF; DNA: TGTGCCAGCAGCTCCGACCTTGGAAACACCACATATTTT
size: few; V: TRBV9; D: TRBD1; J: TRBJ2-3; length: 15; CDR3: CASSVAEGAGDTQYF; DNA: TGTGCCAGCAGCGTAGCTGAGGGGGCTGGAGATACGCAGTATTTT
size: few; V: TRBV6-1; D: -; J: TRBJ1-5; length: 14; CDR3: CASKGPPKDQPQHF; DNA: TGTGCCAGCAAAGGGCCACCCAAGGATCAGCCCCAGCATTTT
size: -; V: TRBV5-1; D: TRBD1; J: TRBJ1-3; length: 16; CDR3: CASTRGSGDTGNTIYF; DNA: TGCGCCAGCACCAGGGGGTCCGGGGACACTGGAAACACCATATATTTT
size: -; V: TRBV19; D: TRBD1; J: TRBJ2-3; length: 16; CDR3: CASTQRQGTSTDTQYF; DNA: TGTGCCAGTACCCAGAGACAGGGGACTAGCACAGATACGCAGTATTTT
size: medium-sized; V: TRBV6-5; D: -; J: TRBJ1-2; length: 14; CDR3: CASSPYAPGYGYTF; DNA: TGTGCCAGCAGCCCATACGCCCCTGGGTATGGCTACACCTTC
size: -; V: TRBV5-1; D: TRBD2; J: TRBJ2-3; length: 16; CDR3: CASSLVVSGGTDTQYF; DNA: TGCGCCAGCAGCTTGGTGGTAAGCGGGGGCACAGATACGCAGTATTTT
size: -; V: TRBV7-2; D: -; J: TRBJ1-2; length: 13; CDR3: CASSRGRSYGYTF; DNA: TGTGCCAGCAGCCGGGGACGGAGCTATGGCTACACCTTC
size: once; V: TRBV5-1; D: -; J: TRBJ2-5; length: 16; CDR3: CASSLGTKGWGETQYF; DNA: TGCGCCAGCAGCTTGGGGACTAAAGGTTGGGGAGAGACCCAGTACTTC
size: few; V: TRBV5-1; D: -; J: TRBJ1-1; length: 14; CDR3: CASSMDWVDTEAFF; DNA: TGCGCCAGCAGCATGGATTGGGTTGACACTGAAGCTTTCTTT
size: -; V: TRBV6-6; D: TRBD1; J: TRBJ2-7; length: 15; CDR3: CASSYSRGLTHEQYF; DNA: TGTGCCAGCAGTTACTCCAGGGGGTTGACTCACGAGCAGTACTTC
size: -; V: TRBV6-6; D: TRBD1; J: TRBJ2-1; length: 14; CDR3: CASSYTGGRNEQFF; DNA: TGTGCCAGCAGTTACACAGGGGGCCGCAATGAGCAGTTCTTC
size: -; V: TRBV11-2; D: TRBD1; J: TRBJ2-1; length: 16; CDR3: CASSLRGRTGLNEQFF; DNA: TGTGCCAGCAGCTTAAGGGGGCGGACAGGCCTAAATGAGCAGTTCTTC
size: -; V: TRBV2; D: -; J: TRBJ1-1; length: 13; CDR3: CASSEQGVTEAFF; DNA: TGTGCCAGCAGCGAACAGGGTGTCACTGAAGCTTTCTTT
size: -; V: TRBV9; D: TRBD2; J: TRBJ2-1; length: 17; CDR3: CASRRCGGPRSYNEQFF; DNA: TGTGCCAGCCGAAGATGCGGGGGGCCCCGCTCCTACAATGAGCAGTTCTTC
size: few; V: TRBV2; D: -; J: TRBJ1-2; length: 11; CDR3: CASSEALGYTF; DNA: TGTGCCAGCAGTGAAGCTTTGGGCTACACCTTC
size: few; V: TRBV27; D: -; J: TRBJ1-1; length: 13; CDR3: CASSHTGFTEAFF; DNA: TGTGCCAGCAGTCATACAGGGTTCACTGAAGCTTTCTTT
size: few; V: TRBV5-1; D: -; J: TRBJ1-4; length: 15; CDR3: CASSPEGVTNEKLFF; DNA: TGCGCCAGCAGCCCGGAGGGGGTAACTAATGAAAAACTGTTTTTT